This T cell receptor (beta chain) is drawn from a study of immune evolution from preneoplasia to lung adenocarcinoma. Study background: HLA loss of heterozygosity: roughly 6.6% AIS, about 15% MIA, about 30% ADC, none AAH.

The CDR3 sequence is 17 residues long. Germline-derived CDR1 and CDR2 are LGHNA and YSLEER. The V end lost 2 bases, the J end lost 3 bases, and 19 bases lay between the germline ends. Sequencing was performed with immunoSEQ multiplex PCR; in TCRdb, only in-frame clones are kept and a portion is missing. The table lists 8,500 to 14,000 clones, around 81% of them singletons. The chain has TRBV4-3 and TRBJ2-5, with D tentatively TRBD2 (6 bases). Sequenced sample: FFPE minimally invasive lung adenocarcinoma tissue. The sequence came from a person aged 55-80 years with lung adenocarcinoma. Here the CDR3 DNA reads TGCGCCAGCAGCCAAAGGTTATGGGGACTTACTAAAGAGACCCAGTACTTC. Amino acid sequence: CASSQRLWGLTKETQYF.